This T cell receptor (beta chain) was recorded in a study of T cell changes during pregnancy in multiple sclerosis. This table comes from immunoSEQ multiplex PCR, and its TCRdb copy is limited to in-frame clones, with some not included. The data contain 40,000 to 50,000 clones, more than 90% of them singletons. CDR3 length: 16 amino acids. Unmatched junction bases numbered 11, after V lost 5 bases and J lost 4 bases. CDR1 is MNHNY and CDR2 is SVGAGI in the germline V gene (reference sequence). The receptor was derived from a female donor with multiple sclerosis, enrolled in a pregnancy study. The genes are TRBV6-6 and TRBJ2-5, with TRBD1 identical over 9 bases. The material was CD8+ T cells from peripheral blood mononuclear cells, obtained in the third trimester of pregnancy. The CDR3 DNA reads TGTGCCAGCAGTCGATCTGGGACAGGGAAGGCAGAGACCCAGTACTTC. It yields the protein CASSRSGTGKAETQYF.